This TCR beta chain is from a study of read filtering for tumor transcriptome and immune sequencing. Study as a whole: After DNase treatment, RNA was made into whole-transcriptome libraries. Findings of the study overall: RNA-seq captured clonotypes less deeply and reliably than IR-seq.

At the time of active disease, bone marrow was collected from every patient. In this sample, this clonotype is medium-sized. Its antigen remains unknown. This library used approximately 390 ng RNA and molecular barcoded adaptors spanning alpha/delta and beta/gamma chains. TCRdb passed the reads through MiXCR, listing each CDR3 protein once. Of 5,000 to 6,500 distinct CDR3 sequences detected, roughly a quarter appear once; the ten largest clones hold roughly 50%. The V and J ends lost 1 base and 9 bases respectively, with 17 bases between them. This CDR3 has 15 amino acids. CDR1 SGHTA and CDR2 FQGNSA come from the germline V gene.

The sequencing input was a population of CD138-negative cells sorted from bone marrow. The source is a donor at least 40 years old with multiple myeloma. This chain uses TRBV7-2 with TRBJ2-3; D is perhaps TRBD2 (5 bases). The CDR3 is CASSLEGLSPWTQYF. CDR3 DNA: TGTGCCAGCAGCTTAGAAGGACTCTCCCCATGGACGCAGTATTTT.